This T cell receptor (beta chain) was identified in a study of blood T cell repertoires in COVID-19 (dated by TCRdb to 2019 to 2021). As for the study more broadly: The collaborator samples originated in the United States, Italy and Spain and spanned the acute and convalescent phases of COVID-19. The material from the prospective study consisted of cDNA or gDNA derived from T cells, B-cell-depleted T cells, or PBMCs. Deeply sampled blood TCRbeta repertoires from subjects exposed to, actively infected with, or recovered from COVID-19 were included in the dataset. The repertoires were released in a freely available public database intended as a resource for research on the immune response to SARS-CoV-2. Samples were obtained from the ongoing ImmuneRACE study (first 160 participants) and from 1,000 to 1,500 subjects provided by 6 global collaborators. Nearly every sample came with metadata listing a de-identified subject ID, COVID-19 status, age in years and sex. Where HLA class I and class II types were available, the types were taken from metadata supplied by the sample provider, not from assay-based typing. The investigation overall reported the following: The quantity of clinical and demographic metadata differed by source and by participant and was supplied without curation.

Germline trimming: 4 bases from V, 5 bases from J; junction bases outside gene matches: 5. The CDR3 runs 14 residues from the cysteine to the phenylalanine. The DNA shown is the 42-base CDR3, in frame from base 1. Per the germline V gene (reference sequence), MNHNY is the CDR1 and SVGAGI is the CDR2. Of note for this clone: It lacks a known antigen. No per-base quality is available; no much larger clone lies one base away.

TCRbeta CDR3 regions were amplified from genomic DNA using the immunoSEQ Assay, a bias-controlled multiplex PCR. Concerning the study's data processing: The number of nucleated cells in each sample was estimated by amplification of reference gene primers within the assay. To quantify the absolute abundance of each unique TCRbeta CDR3 rearrangement, sequence reads were collapsed and filtered. Productive Simpson clonality was computed per sample as the square root of Simpson's diversity index over productive rearrangements. TCRdb holds this immuneACCESS table with in-frame rearrangements only. Some clones are missing; in checked studies, unresolved V genes explain under half, and the rest has no known cause. That table furnishes V, J and clone size, whereas the DNA furnished D and trimming. Within this sample are fewer than 500,000 clones, with roughly 90% of them counted one time only. The ten largest clones take up about 0.7% of the sample.

Participants in the prospective study were aged about 18 to 95 years, lived in some 24 United States geographic areas, and enrolled through a virtual design. Cohort assignment in the prospective study relied on participant-reported clinical history from a screening survey and a study questionnaire. ImmuneRACE Cohort 3 recovered participants were defined by two consecutive negative NP/OP PCR tests, healthcare professional clearance, or symptom resolution. Each participant in the prospective study had whole blood, serum and a nasopharyngeal or oropharyngeal swab collected by mobile phlebotomists. Participants in the prospective study had the option to provide additional blood draws and questionnaires over a roughly 2-month period. Before DNA extraction, prospective study blood samples were shipped either frozen or at room temperature.

The clonotype was recovered from a woman younger than 30 who had recovered from COVID-19. This chain is built from TRBV6-6 and TRBJ2-3; 8 middle bases align to TRBD1. Source material: PBMCs or T cells enriched from blood (not recorded which). The CDR3 protein: CASSFGQGKDTQYF. The DNA reads TGTGCCAGCAGTTTTGGACAGGGTAAAGATACGCAGTATTTT.